Here is one T cell receptor beta chain with its context. Its target is unknown. The sample originates from a study of OX40 agonist ivuxolimab in advanced cancers. Study-level information: The dose of intravenous ivuxolimab that patients received every 2 weeks ranged from 0.01 to 10 mg/kg. Overall study findings and caveats: More expanded clones were seen, on average, in CD8+ T cells than in CD4+.

Produced via immunoSEQ multiplex PCR; TCRdb's table is partial and in-frame only. The sample has some 40,000 clones, approximately 90% seen once; the top ten hold 20% to 25%. Sampled blood was obtained at baseline, cycle 4 day 1, and cycle 7 day 1. V lost 2 bases and J 5 bases, leaving 9 bases between the germline ends. The CDR3 is 13 residues long. CDR1 is LNHDA, CDR2 SQIVND, per germline (reference sequence). This TCR was recovered from an adult with an advanced solid tumor such as melanoma, head and neck, liver or kidney cancer. Sequencing used CD4+ or CD8+ T cells sorted from blood, obtained in a trial of the OX40 agonist ivuxolimab. This chain links TRBV19 with TRBJ1-1, with TRBD1 as a possible D gene (5 bases). The CDR3 here is CASSIMGGTEAFF. The CDR3 DNA sequence: TGTGCCAGTAGTATAATGGGGGGAACTGAAGCTTTCTTT.